These 23 T cell receptor beta chains were all obtained from the same sample, sequenced in a study of T cells in Graves' hyperthyroidism and ophthalmopathy. RNA transcripts provided the source from which TCR beta CDR3 regions were amplified. When the TCR CDR3 underwent first-round RT-PCR, the HTBI primer set was used. TCRdb processed the multiplex PCR reads anew with MiXCR; each CDR3 protein has one entry. The sample lists 500,000 to 650,000 distinct CDR3 sequences; 17% were seen once. Material for sequencing was blood. The receptors were sampled from a woman in her late teens or twenties with Graves' ophthalmopathy.

This clonotype was detected many times. The genes are TRBV30 and TRBJ2-7, with 8 positions matching TRBD1. Germline trimming cut 2 bases from V and 3 bases from J; bases unmatched to any gene: 6. Germline V gene data show CDR1 as GTSNPN and CDR2 as SVGIG (reference sequence). The CDR3 runs to 14 residues. As DNA, the CDR3 is TGTGCCTGGAGTATGGGGACAGGAGGCTACGAGCAGTACTTC. It yields the protein CAWSMGTGGYEQYF.

There are many counts of this clonotype. V is TRBV7-9 and J is TRBJ1-1; TRBD1 aligns across 8 bases. The germline V gene has CDR1 SEHNR and CDR2 FQNEAQ (reference sequence). With V trimmed by 5 bases and J by 11 bases, 7 bases remained unmatched. The CDR3 consists of 12 residues. The CDR3 region has the DNA TGTGCCAGCAGCCCGTCAGGGGGCCGCGCTTTCTTT. It yields the protein CASSPSGGRAFF.

Ten or more counts support this clonotype. This chain joins TRBV9 and TRBJ2-3, with D possibly being TRBD1 (5 bases). CDR1 SGDLS and CDR2 YYNGEE come from the germline V gene. V was trimmed by 5 bases and J by 4 bases, leaving 17 bases between them. The CDR3 length is 15 residues. The CDR3 reads CASSAAGFFSDTQYF. The CDR3 DNA follows: TGTGCCAGCAGTGCAGCAGGGTTTTTCTCAGATACGCAGTATTTT.

Remarks on this clonotype: A much larger clone differs by one base, so this may be a read error. The chain is built from TRBV11-2 and TRBJ2-1; a weak D match, TRBD2 (5 bases). The germline V gene has CDR1 SGHAT and CDR2 FQNNGV. This CDR3 is 17 amino acids long. V lost 1 base to trimming and J lost 0 bases, with 13 bases between them. The CDR3, as DNA: TGTGCCAGCAGCTTAGGGTCGGACTCATCCTCCTACAATGAGCAGTTCTTC. This translates into CASSLGSDSSSYNEQFF.

Many counts were recorded for this clonotype. The rearrangement uses TRBV5-1 and TRBJ2-3, with 8 bases identical to TRBD2. After removal of 0 bases from V and 3 bases from J, the junction contained 3 bases not matched to a gene. The CDR3 covers 15 residues. Germline CDR1 reads SGHRS; CDR2 reads YFSETQ. Here the CDR3 reads CASSLGGGPTDTQYF. DNA of the CDR3: TGCGCCAGCAGCTTGGGCGGGGGGCCTACAGATACGCAGTATTTT.

This clonotype was observed a few times. V and J are TRBV14 and TRBJ1-2; the D is unclear. Trimming pared 0 bases from V and 4 bases from J, leaving 6 bases between. The CDR3 loop spans 13 amino acids. CDR1 SGHDN and CDR2 FVKESK come from the germline V gene. The CDR3 region has the DNA TGTGCCAGCAGCCAAGATCGAGCCTATGGCTACACCTTC. Amino acids: CASSQDRAYGYTF. The whole variable domain, remainder taken from reference TRBV14 and TRBJ1-2, is EAGVTQFPSHSVIEKGQTVTLRCDPISGHDNLYWYRRVMGKEIKFLLHFVKESKQDESGMPNNRFLAERTGGTYSTLKVQPAELEDSGVYFCASSQDRAYGYTFGSGTRLTVV.

This clonotype was observed many times. CDR3 protein: CASSLGLAENIETQYF. The CDR3 DNA reads as TGTGCCAGCAGTCTGGGACTAGCGGAGAATATAGAGACCCAGTACTTC. V usage is TRBV27 and J usage is TRBJ2-5; TRBD2 aligns across 11 bases. The CDR3 is 16 amino acids. V was clipped by 5 bases and J by 4 bases; unmatched bases: 9. Germline CDR1 and CDR2: MNHEY and SMNVEV (reference sequence).

In its sample, this clonotype was seen many times. The rearrangement links TRBV28 to TRBJ2-1; weak D call: TRBD2 (5 bases). The CDR3 sequence is 17 residues long. V lost 4 bases to trimming and J lost 0 bases, with 16 bases between them. CDR1 and CDR2 (germline): MDHEN, SYDVKM. The CDR3 DNA reads as TGTGCCAGCAGTTACCCTAAAGCGGCAAGCTCCTACAATGAGCAGTTCTTC. Translated, it gives CASSYPKAASSYNEQFF.

This chain links TRBV19 with TRBJ1-1, with 7 positions matching TRBD1. CDR1 LNHDA and CDR2 SQIVND come from the germline V gene (reference sequence). The V segment lost 7 bases and the J segment 7 bases; nucleotides outside the gene matches: 15. CDR3 size: 15 residues. The CDR3 reads CASTPDRAQGNEAFF. Written as DNA, the CDR3 is TGTGCCAGTACCCCAGACAGGGCCCAAGGGAATGAAGCTTTCTTT.

This clonotype was counted a few times. The gene calls are TRBV5-4 and TRBJ1-3, with D unclear. The length of the CDR3 is 13 residues. The germline CDR1 and CDR2 sequences are SGHNT and YYREEE (reference sequence). V lost 0 bases and J lost 4, with 5 bases in between. CDR3 coding DNA: TGTGCCAGCAGCTTGGAAACGGGAAACACCATATATTTT. It is translated as CASSLETGNTIYF.

This clonotype was picked up many times. CDR3: CASSFRLTYEQYF. In DNA, the CDR3 is TGTGCCAGCAGTTTTCGTCTCACCTACGAGCAGTACTTC. The chain uses TRBV27 and TRBJ2-7; the D is unclear. This CDR3 has 13 residues. V lost 3 bases and J lost 2, with 8 bases in between. The germline V gene has CDR1 MNHEY and CDR2 SMNVEV (reference sequence).

This clonotype was recorded many times. V usage is TRBV28 and J usage is TRBJ1-1; TRBD1 might be the D (5 bases). Germline loops: CDR1 MDHEN, CDR2 SYDVKM. V lost 2 bases to trimming and J lost 1 base, with 20 bases between them. The CDR3 is 18 residues long. CDR3 nucleotides: TGTGCCAGCAGTTTAAACGCCTTGGTGCAGGGACCGAACACTGAAGCTTTCTTT. This sequence encodes CASSLNALVQGPNTEAFF.

This clonotype showed up many times. The V gene is TRBV18, the J gene TRBJ1-4; the D gene is possibly TRBD1 (5 bases). Germline CDR1 reads KGHSH; CDR2 reads LQKENI. The CDR3 has 15 amino acids. V was trimmed by 3 bases and J by 2 bases, leaving 10 bases between them. The CDR3 loop reads CASSPTRGTNEKLFF. CDR3 coding DNA: TGTGCCAGCTCACCGACGAGGGGCACTAATGAAAAACTGTTTTTT.

The rearrangement links TRBV29-1 to TRBJ1-1; 10 nucleotides agree with TRBD1. This CDR3 region has 18 residues. The germline V gene has CDR1 SQVTM and CDR2 ANQGSEA. Losses at the gene ends were 7 bases for V and 0 bases for J; bases not matched to a gene: 17. CDR3 residues: CSARLTGTGENMNTEAFF. CDR3 in DNA: TGCAGCGCACGCCTAACCGGGACAGGGGAAAACATGAACACTGAAGCTTTCTTT.

The chain links TRBV27 to TRBJ1-3; D uncertain. V was cut by 0 bases and J by 6 bases, with 9 bases left in between. The CDR3 length is 14 residues. Germline CDR1 and CDR2: MNHEY and SMNVEV (reference sequence). The CDR3: CASSLSRLANTIYF. In nucleotides, the CDR3 is TGTGCCAGCAGTTTATCCCGACTCGCAAACACCATATATTTT.

This clonotype was seen a few times. J is TRBJ2-1 and V is TRBV9, with 9 nucleotides matching TRBD2. Germline loops: CDR1 SGDLS, CDR2 YYNGEE. This CDR3 contains 15 residues. V was clipped by 0 bases and J by 6 bases; unmatched bases: 4. The CDR3 nucleotides are TGTGCCAGCAGCGTAGTAGCGGGAGCTTCCAATGAGCAGTTCTTC. Amino acids: CASSVVAGASNEQFF.

There are many counts of this clonotype. The V gene is TRBV30, the J gene TRBJ2-5, with 8 bases lining up with TRBD2. With 1 base clipped from V and 4 bases from J, the junction kept 5 bases outside the gene matches. The germline gives CDR1 GTSNPN, CDR2 SVGIG (reference sequence). The CDR3 runs to 14 residues. CDR3 nucleotides: TGTGCCTGGAGTGGCGGGGGGCTGCGAGAGACCCAGTACTTC. It translates to CAWSGGGLRETQYF.

The chain joins TRBV4-1 to TRBJ2-1; 9 nucleotides line up with TRBD2. The junction had 4 bases not matched to a gene; V was cut back by 4 bases and J by 9 bases. Germline values: CDR1 MGHRA, CDR2 YSYEKL. This CDR3 contains 13 residues. CDR3 coding DNA: TGCGCCAGCAGCCCCTTTAGCGGGGGTGAGCAGTTCTTC. Translating it yields CASSPFSGGEQFF.

This clonotype was seen repeatedly, ten times or more. V usage is TRBV30 and J usage is TRBJ1-1, with D possibly being TRBD1 (6 bases). Germline assignment: CDR1 GTSNPN and CDR2 SVGIG (reference sequence). V was clipped by 0 bases and J by 1 base, with 15 bases between them. This CDR3 contains 16 residues. CDR3 region: CAWSVPPGQPNTEAFF. The CDR3 coding sequence is TGTGCCTGGAGTGTACCTCCGGGACAACCGAACACTGAAGCTTTCTTT.

The chain combines TRBV7-3 with TRBJ2-2, with TRBD2 matching 12 bases. Germline V gene lookup returns CDR1 SGHTA and CDR2 FQGTGA. The CDR3 loop spans 17 amino acids. V gave up 5 bases and J gave up 0 bases; unmatched junction bases: 4. In DNA, the CDR3 is TGTGCCAGCAGCCACCTAGCGGGGGGGACGAACACCGGGGAGCTGTTTTTT. Its protein product is CASSHLAGGTNTGELFF.

This chain links TRBV6-2 or TRBV6-3 with TRBJ2-7; 15 positions agree with TRBD2. From germline, CDR1 is MNHEY and CDR2 SVGEGT. Trimming cost V 1 base and J 3 bases; bases outside gene matches: 4. The CDR3 loop spans 17 amino acids. The CDR3 nucleotides are TGTGCCAGCAGTTACTTGGGGACTAGCGGGGGGAACTACGAGCAGTACTTC. Residues: CASSYLGTSGGNYEQYF.

This clonotype was counted a few times. This sequence joins TRBV6-5 and TRBJ2-3; 7 bases match TRBD2. CDR1 is MNHEY and CDR2 is SVGAGI in the germline V gene. After removal of 2 bases from V and 5 bases from J, the junction contained 4 bases not matched to a gene. The CDR3 has 14 residues. CDR3: CASSYGGERDTQYF. The CDR3 region has the DNA TGTGCCAGCAGTTACGGGGGGGAGAGAGATACGCAGTATTTT.

About this clonotype itself: This CDR3 is missing its conserved last phenylalanine or tryptophan, likely due to a read error. V and J are TRBV27 and TRBJ2-2; 9 bases line up with TRBD1. The CDR3 is made up of 15 amino acids. Germline-derived CDR1 and CDR2 are MNHEY and SMNVEV (reference sequence). Losses at the gene ends were 5 bases for V and 5 bases for J; bases not matched to a gene: 6. The CDR3: CASSPQGAGTGELFS. The CDR3 DNA is TGTGCCAGCAGTCCACAGGGGGCTGGTACCGGGGAGCTGTTTTCT.